This T cell receptor beta chain came from a study of blood T cell repertoires in COVID-19. Clones were read by immunoSEQ multiplex PCR, and TCRdb kept only the in-frame ones, dropping some. The sample lists some 140,000 clones; around three quarters were seen once. The V end lost 2 bases, the J end lost 3 bases, and 12 bases lay between the germline ends. The length of the CDR3 is 15 residues. CDR1 and CDR2 (germline): MNHEY, SVGEGT. This chain links TRBV6-2 or TRBV6-3 with TRBJ2-3; TRBD1 might be the D (6 bases). The specimen sequenced was peripheral blood. The sequence derives from a human donor in a cohort sampled during active COVID-19. Here the CDR3 DNA reads TGTGCCAGCAGTTACGGCCAGGGGTGGACAGATACGCAGTATTTT. This codes for CASSYGQGWTDTQYF.